Sequencing of this T cell receptor (beta chain) was carried out in a study of shared clonotypes between healthy human individuals. Study-wide results and limits: Naive subsets generally exceeded memory subsets in estimated richness. The represented genetic and exposure-history diversity was limited by the small number of donors.

Deep was the level at which the assay was run. Here immunoSEQ multiplex PCR was the method, and the copy in TCRdb shows in-frame clones only, minus some. This table has approximately 650,000 clones, 95% to 96% appearing once. The naive CD8 fraction comprised CD45RO-negative cells positively selected for CCR7 and excluded terminally differentiated effector memory CD45RA+ cells. The donors were adults (healthy and HIV-negative) with no recent acute infections or vaccinations. This clone came up once. The target antigen is unknown. Germline CDR1 and CDR2: SGHAT and FQNNGV. The CDR3 runs to 15 residues. Trimming pared 1 base from V and 1 base from J, leaving 8 bases between.

Sequencing was performed on naive CD8+ T cells sorted from blood. The chain has TRBV11-2 and TRBJ2-1, with D uncertain. The receptor comes from a woman aged 25 to 39 in good health. CDR3 sequence: CASSLVTASYNEQFF. The CDR3 DNA is TGTGCCAGCAGCTTAGTAACGGCATCCTACAATGAGCAGTTCTTC.